This TCR beta chain was sequenced in a study of cytomegalovirus exposure and HLA in healthy donors. The PCR made use of 60 Vbeta and 13 Jbeta primers. Data came from immunoSEQ multiplex PCR; TCRdb stores just in-frame clones and leaves some out. Of fewer than 250,000 clones listed, under 80% are singletons. Germline V gene lookup returns CDR1 MNHEY and CDR2 SVGAGI. The CDR3 runs 15 residues. Study results and caveats: Confirmation in vitro established that a few CMV-associated chains were specific for CMV antigens. Researchers catalogued roughly 150 TCR beta chains as cytomegalovirus-associated. Later analysis associated a missense DCLRE1C variant with TCR beta V- and J-gene trimming.

About this clone: The antigen remains undetermined. A read error may account for a junction end that differs from germline. Other DNA sequences of this sample code for an identical CDR3.

The V call is TRBV6-5, the J call TRBJ1-6; D gene unclear. Sample: PBMCs. This receptor was identified in a woman younger than 45 in good health and CMV-seronegative. The CDR3 sequence: CASSYSGQDNSPLHF. CDR3 nucleotides: TGTGCCAGCAGTTACAGCGGGCAAGATAATTCCCCCCTCCACTTT.